This entry concerns a single T cell receptor (beta chain). What it binds is not known. Assay used: immunoSEQ multiplex PCR; TCRdb lists only in-frame clones, some missing. This sample has 2 million to 2.5 million clones; about 93% occur once, and the top ten carry under 2%. This sample stems from a study of shared clonotypes between healthy human individuals. Study background: The composition of the donors was two women and a few men aged 18 to 49.

Study-wide findings and caveats: Generation probabilities of non-shared clonotypes were lower (relative to those shared by all four donors).

Trimming took off 4 bases at V and 13 bases at J, with 23 bases between the two ends. CDR1 is SEHNR and CDR2 is FQNEAQ in the germline V gene (reference sequence). The CDR3 consists of 15 residues. The naive CD8 population came from CD45RO-negative cells selected for CCR7, without terminally differentiated effector memory CD45RA+ cells. The chain combines TRBV7-9 with TRBJ2-1; D is unclear. The TCR was taken from a man aged 18 to 29 in good health. Some clones in this sample may be carry-over from other donors' samples. The sample taken for sequencing was naive CD8+ T cells from PBMCs. The chain's CDR3 is CASSYMASPDLFQFF. CDR3 sequence (DNA): TGTGCCAGCAGCTATATGGCGTCCCCAGATTTGTTTCAGTTCTTC.